The clone carrying this T cell receptor beta chain was found many times. The antigen is unknown. Preparation of the TCRbeta library involved a method that used unique molecular identifiers. TCRdb reprocessed the PCR reads via MiXCR and lists one record per CDR3 protein. Of hundreds of thousands of distinct CDR3 sequences in the sample, around 17% were seen once. The CDR3 length is 11 residues. Per germline, CDR1 DFQATT and CDR2 SNEGSKA (reference sequence). The V end lost 5 bases, the J end lost 3 bases, and 7 bases lay between the germline ends. This entry is derived from a study of T-cell reconstitution after alpha-beta-depleted transplantation in children. Overall study findings and caveats: The origin of alpha-beta T cells about two months after transplant was reportedly several hundred expanded graft clones. It was surviving recipient T cells and thymic progenitors that gave some patients high TCRbeta diversity at day 60. Counts and diversity of T cells one year after transplant came mostly from newly produced T cells.

The sequencing here drew on PBMCs, mostly from graft donor cells, taken 360 days after TCRalphabeta/CD19-depleted stem cell transplant. The genes are TRBV20-1 and TRBJ1-1; unclear D gene. The sequence derives from a male patient aged 10-17 years who had a stem cell transplant for acute lymphoblastic leukemia, so the T cells may come from the graft donor. CDR3 region: CSAPRYTEAFF. The DNA of the CDR3 is TGCAGTGCTCCCAGATACACTGAAGCTTTCTTT.